This TCR beta chain was found in a study of blood T cell repertoires in COVID-19. Study context: Donors in the United States, Italy and Spain gave samples during acute or convalescent COVID-19. Sources were T cells, B-cell-depleted T cells, or PBMCs; the material itself was cDNA or gDNA.

Each participant's cohort was designated according to participant-reported clinical history. Symptom resolution, clearance, or two negative PCRs marked the recovered donors of Cohort 3. The CDR3 spans 15 residues. The V segment lost 2 bases and the J segment 6 bases; nucleotides outside the gene matches: 5. Germline assignment: CDR1 SGHRS and CDR2 YFSETQ. This clone was detected only once. Assay used: immunoSEQ multiplex PCR; TCRdb lists only in-frame clones, some missing. The data contain some 250,000 clones, approximately 82% of them singletons. This sequence originates from a man aged 35-49 years who had recovered from COVID-19. Sample: PBMCs or T cells enriched from blood (not recorded which). V gene TRBV5-1 combines with J gene TRBJ1-6, with 7 bases that match TRBD1. CDR3 DNA: TGCGCCAGCAGCTTAATGGGACAGACTAATTCACCCCTCCACTTT. It is translated as CASSLMGQTNSPLHF.